What follows is one TCR beta chain and its context. What it binds is not known. This record belongs to a study of graft-versus-host responses after intestinal transplantation. The CDR3 is 15 amino acids. The germline V gene encodes CDR1 LGHNA and CDR2 YSLEER. Produced via immunoSEQ multiplex PCR; TCRdb's table is partial and in-frame only. Here the sample spans tens of thousands of clones, roughly 89% being singletons. Overall study findings and caveats: Recipient bone marrow held GvH clones, some seen earlier in ileum or blood. Individuals who had graft-donor T cell macrochimerism had allografts that showed high graft-versus-host to host-versus-graft clonal ratios.

The receptor was derived from a human patient who received an intestinal transplant, so some T cells may come from the graft donor. This sample comprised PBMCs, obtained around 65 days after intestinal transplantation. The V gene is TRBV4-3, the J gene TRBJ2-5, with 9 bases fitting TRBD2. The J call may be in error: the DNA end matches TRBJ2-7 better. The CDR3 nucleotides read TGCGCCAGCAGCCTAGGGCTAGCGGGGATGTACGAGCAGTACTTC. This sequence encodes CASSLGLAGMYEQYF.